Below, one TCR beta chain is given with its context. Donors in the study were healthy people who gave bone marrow. Both 60 Vbeta primers and 13 Jbeta primers went into the PCR. The authors' processing: Some 9.9 million of roughly 81 million unique TCR beta chains were shared, per a later count. Using immunoSEQ multiplex PCR, the repertoire was profiled, and TCRdb retains in-frame clones only, with some absent. V, J and clone size are taken as reported in that table, and D and trimming were inferred from the DNA itself. The table shows about 190,000 clones, with roughly 80% occurring only once. CDR3 length: 17 amino acids. V shed 0 bases and J 7 bases; nucleotides not matched to a gene: 8. The germline gives CDR1 LGHNA, CDR2 YSLEER. These data originate in a study of cytomegalovirus exposure and HLA in healthy donors.

The sequenced material came from PBMCs. The chain uses TRBV4-3 and TRBJ2-3; 12 bases agree with TRBD2. This receptor was obtained from a woman in her forties or fifties in good health and CMV-seronegative. The CDR3 sequence: CASSQDPSGGAANTQYF. In DNA form, the CDR3 reads TGCGCCAGCAGCCAAGATCCTAGCGGGGGGGCCGCAAATACGCAGTATTTT.